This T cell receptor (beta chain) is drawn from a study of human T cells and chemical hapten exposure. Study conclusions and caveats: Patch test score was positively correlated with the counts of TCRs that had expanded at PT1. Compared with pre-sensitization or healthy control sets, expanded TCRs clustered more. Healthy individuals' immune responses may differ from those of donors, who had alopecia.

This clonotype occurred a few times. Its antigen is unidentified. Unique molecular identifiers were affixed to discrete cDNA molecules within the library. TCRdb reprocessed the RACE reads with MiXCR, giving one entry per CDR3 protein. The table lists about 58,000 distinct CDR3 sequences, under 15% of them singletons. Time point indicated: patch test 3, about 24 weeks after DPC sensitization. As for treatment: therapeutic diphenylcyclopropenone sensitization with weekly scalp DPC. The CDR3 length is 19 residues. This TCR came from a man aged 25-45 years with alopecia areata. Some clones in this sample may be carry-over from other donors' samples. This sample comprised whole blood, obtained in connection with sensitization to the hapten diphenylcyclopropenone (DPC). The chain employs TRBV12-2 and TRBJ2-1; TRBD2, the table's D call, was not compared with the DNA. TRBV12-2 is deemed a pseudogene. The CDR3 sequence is CASRLEVRTSGGIYNEQFF. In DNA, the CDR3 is TGTGCAAGTCGCTTAGAGGTCAGGACTAGCGGGGGGATCTACAATGAGCAGTTCTTC.